These 18 T cell receptor beta chains share one sample of origin, sequenced in a study of T cell responses to AZD1222 COVID-19 vaccine. Measured with immunoSEQ multiplex PCR; TCRdb has only the in-frame clones, and not every one. The sample records approximately 160,000 clones, around nine tenths being singletons. This sample comprised peripheral blood, obtained on day 0 of AZD1222 vaccination. These receptors were obtained from an adult in good health.

The rearrangement uses TRBV19 and TRBJ1-2; 7 bases match TRBD1. Germline V gene lookup returns CDR1 LNHDA and CDR2 SQIVND (reference sequence). Trimming at V came to 5 bases and at J to 3 bases, leaving 12 bases not matched to a gene. The length of the CDR3 is 16 residues. The chain's CDR3 is CASSSLDRPADYGYTF. For the CDR3, the DNA is TGTGCCAGTAGTTCCCTGGACAGGCCTGCAGACTATGGCTACACCTTC.

J is TRBJ1-1 and V is TRBV7-9, with unresolved D. The germline V and J ends were trimmed by 4 bases and 0 bases, with 15 bases remaining between them. Germline V lookup: CDR1 SEHNR, CDR2 FQNEAQ (reference sequence). The CDR3 sequence is 16 residues long. CDR3 sequence (DNA): TGTGCCAGCAGCTGGCCGCGGATTAGAATGAACACTGAAGCTTTCTTT. As protein: CASSWPRIRMNTEAFF.

The rearrangement uses TRBV5-1 and TRBJ1-4, with unresolved D. V lost 4 bases and J 6 bases, leaving 10 bases between the germline ends. This CDR3 has 13 residues. Germline V lookup: CDR1 SGHRS, CDR2 YFSETQ. CDR3 in DNA: TGCGCCAGCAGCCCCGGCGGGGATGAAAAACTGTTTTTT. Residues: CASSPGGDEKLFF.

This rearrangement joins TRBV6-4 to TRBJ2-3; no definite D call. Per germline, CDR1 MRHNA and CDR2 SNTAGT. The V gene lost 3 bases and the J gene lost 11 bases, with 15 bases spanning the gap. This CDR3 is 13 amino acids long. In DNA, the CDR3 is TGTGCCAGCAGTGAAAGGGCCCGCGAGAAGCAGTATTTT. Translation: CASSERAREKQYF.

V gene TRBV5-1 combines with J gene TRBJ2-7, with 7 bases aligning to TRBD1. V lost 0 bases, J lost 5 bases, and 5 bases stayed unmatched. Germline V gene data show CDR1 as SGHRS and CDR2 as YFSETQ. The CDR3 has 14 amino acids. The CDR3 DNA follows: TGCGCCAGCAGCTTGGTAACAGGGGAAGACGAGCAGTACTTC. It is translated as CASSLVTGEDEQYF.

This chain uses TRBV10-3 with TRBJ2-7, with 8 bases that match TRBD2. The germline V gene encodes CDR1 ENHRY and CDR2 SYGVKD. The CDR3 covers 12 residues. V dropped 6 bases and J dropped 7; count of bases not matched to a gene: 5. CDR3 amino acids: CAIRGLVTEQYF. In nucleotides, the CDR3 is TGTGCCATCAGGGGACTAGTGACTGAGCAGTACTTC.

This clone was detected only once. The chain carries TRBV5-3 and TRBJ1-5, with 8 nucleotides matching TRBD1. TRBV5-3 is annotated as an ORF whose role is uncertain. This CDR3 comprises 15 residues. With V trimmed by 1 base and J by 6 bases, 6 bases remained unmatched. The CDR3 loop reads CARSLSAGGLQPQHF. The DNA for the CDR3 is TGTGCCAGAAGCTTGAGTGCAGGGGGCCTTCAGCCCCAGCATTTT.

V usage is TRBV4-1 and J usage is TRBJ2-6, with D hard to call. This CDR3 spans 17 amino acids. Germline CDR1 reads MGHRA; CDR2 reads YSYEKL. V gave up 0 bases and J gave up 1 base, with 10 bases separating them. The CDR3 DNA reads TGCGCCAGCAGCCAAGATCAGGAGAGATCTGGGGCCAACGTCCTGACTTTC. Its protein is CASSQDQERSGANVLTF.

V gene TRBV5-6 combines with J gene TRBJ1-2, with 10 bases lining up with TRBD1. CDR3 length equals 15 residues. Trimming at V came to 4 bases and at J to 5 bases, leaving 8 bases not matched to a gene. Per the germline V gene, CDR1 is SGHDT and CDR2 is YYEEEE. CDR3 DNA: TGTGCCAGCAGCCCCGGGACAGGGGTAGGGTATGGCTACACCTTC. Amino acids: CASSPGTGVGYGYTF.

The V and J genes are TRBV5-1 and TRBJ2-1; 11 bases are a match to TRBD2. This CDR3 has 20 amino acids. In germline, CDR1 is SGHRS, CDR2 YFSETQ. The junction had 19 bases not matched to a gene; V was cut back by 4 bases and J by 4 bases. The CDR3 reads CASSVYTGLWTSGRYNEQFF. For the CDR3, the DNA is TGCGCCAGCAGCGTCTACACAGGGCTTTGGACTAGCGGGCGATACAATGAGCAGTTCTTC.

J is TRBJ1-2 and V is TRBV9; 7 bases are a match to TRBD1. J lost 1 base, V lost 3 bases, and 6 bases had no gene match. Per germline, CDR1 SGDLS and CDR2 YYNGEE. The CDR3 is 15 residues long. The CDR3 sequence is CASSAGDSYNYGYTF. DNA for the CDR3: TGTGCCAGCAGCGCCGGGGACAGTTATAACTATGGCTACACCTTC.

This sequence joins TRBV5-1 and TRBJ1-2; TRBD1 agrees at 7 bases. CDR1 is SGHRS, CDR2 YFSETQ, per germline. The CDR3 sequence is 17 residues long. V gave up 0 bases and J gave up 2 bases; unmatched junction bases: 10. Here the CDR3 reads CASSLDAGGRGNYGYTF. The CDR3 DNA reads TGCGCCAGCAGCTTGGATGCAGGGGGTCGTGGAAACTATGGCTACACCTTC.

The sample holds one count of this clone. This rearrangement joins TRBV3-1 (or the pseudogene TRBV3-2) to TRBJ1-1; D gene uncertain. The CDR3 extends over 13 amino acids. V lost 4 bases and J 3 bases, leaving 9 bases between the germline ends. Per the germline V gene, CDR1 is LGHDT and CDR2 is YNNKEL (reference sequence). The CDR3: CASSLGRYTEAFF. The CDR3 bases are TGTGCCAGCAGCCTAGGGCGGTACACTGAAGCTTTCTTT.

Comments on this clone: The same CDR3 also results from other DNA sequences found in this sample. The V and J genes are TRBV6-1 and TRBJ2-1, with TRBD2 matching 9 bases. CDR3 length equals 16 residues. The germline V gene encodes CDR1 MNHNS and CDR2 SASEGT. Germline trimming cut 0 bases from V and 1 base from J; bases unmatched to any gene: 1. CDR3 DNA: TGTGCCAGCAGTGAAGCTGCGGGGGGGTCCTACAATGAGCAGTTCTTC. It is translated as CASSEAAGGSYNEQFF.

The chain links TRBV11-2 to TRBJ2-5; D call uncertain. The CDR3 is made up of 11 amino acids. V was cut by 2 bases and J by 5 bases, with 3 bases left in between. Germline CDR1 is SGHAT and CDR2 is FQNNGV. The CDR3 DNA sequence: TGTGCCAGCAGCTTATATGAGACCCAGTACTTC. Protein product: CASSLYETQYF.

The chain recombines TRBV19 with TRBJ2-1; TRBD2 aligns across 12 bases. Trimming at V came to 5 bases and at J to 6 bases, leaving 5 bases not matched to a gene. The germline V gene encodes CDR1 LNHDA and CDR2 SQIVND (reference sequence). The CDR3 totals 15 residues. CDR3 loop: CASSPSGGAPNEQFF. Written as DNA, the CDR3 is TGTGCCAGTAGTCCTAGCGGGGGGGCCCCCAATGAGCAGTTCTTC. The complete variable domain, with remaining parts taken from reference TRBV19 and TRBJ2-1, reads DGGITQSPKYLFRKEGQNVTLSCEQNLNHDAMYWYRQDPGQGLRLIYYSQIVNDFQKGDIAEGYSVSREKKESFPLTVTSAQKNPTAFYLCASSPSGGAPNEQFFGPGTRLTVL.

The chain combines TRBV24-1 with TRBJ2-3; D is perhaps TRBD1 or TRBD2 (5 bases each). Trimming shortened V by 2 bases and J by 4 bases, and 18 bases separated the two germline ends. Germline V gives CDR1 KGHDR, CDR2 SFDVKD. The CDR3 has 17 residues. The CDR3 DNA follows: TGTGCCACCAGTGATTCGCGACGGGCCATGGGGGCAGATACGCAGTATTTT. This codes for CATSDSRRAMGADTQYF.

The V gene is TRBV29-1, the J gene TRBJ2-1; tentatively, D is TRBD2 (5 bases). The CDR3 totals 15 residues. The germline gives CDR1 SQVTM, CDR2 ANQGSEA. Trimming took 7 bases from V and 3 from J, leaving 19 bases between them. CDR3 sequence reads: CSGGKGDYIYNEQFF. CDR3 coding DNA: TGCAGCGGAGGGAAGGGTGATTACATCTACAATGAGCAGTTCTTC.